These 15 T cell receptor beta chains originate from one sample sequenced in a study of neurological immune-mediated disorders. TCRdb independently ran MiXCR on the 5' RACE reads; one entry per CDR3 protein. Of about 36,000 distinct CDR3 sequences in the sample, over 9% were seen once. Sample: PBMCs. Receptor source: a woman aged 30 to 39 with HTLV-1-associated myelopathy (HAM/TSP).

CDR3 sequence: CASRLRYSRGDTSTDTQYF. In nucleotides, the CDR3 is TGTGCCAGCAGACTCCGCTATAGCAGGGGAGACACTAGCACAGATACGCAGTATTTT. The chain has TRBV6-6 and TRBJ2-3; a possible D gene is TRBD1 (6 bases). The V gene lost 6 bases and the J gene lost 0 bases, with 25 bases spanning the gap. Looked up from germline, CDR1 is MNHNY and CDR2 is SVGAGI (reference sequence). CDR3 size: 19 residues.

This clonotype was detected ten times or more. The chain couples TRBV20-1 to TRBJ2-7, with 8 bases lining up with TRBD2. V gave up 3 bases and J gave up 2 bases; unmatched junction bases: 6. There are 14 residues in the CDR3. Germline V lookup: CDR1 DFQATT, CDR2 SNEGSKA (reference sequence). The CDR3, as DNA: TGCAGTGCTAGGGAGGCGGGACTAGCCTACGAGCAGTACTTC. This gives the protein CSAREAGLAYEQYF.

Ten or more counts support this clonotype. CDR3 nucleotide sequence: TGCAGTGCCGCAACGAGTGGCTTAAGCAATCAGCCCCAGCATTTT. Its translation is CSAATSGLSNQPQHF. The chain couples TRBV20-1 to TRBJ1-5; D is undetermined. Germline CDR1 DFQATT, CDR2 SNEGSKA (reference sequence). V was shortened by 6 bases and J by 1 base, with 16 bases between the two germline ends. This CDR3 contains 15 residues.

This clonotype appeared many times. The rearrangement uses TRBV5-1 and TRBJ1-2; D gene ambiguous. Germline V gene lookup returns CDR1 SGHRS and CDR2 YFSETQ. The CDR3 length is 15 residues. V lost 0 bases to trimming and J lost 4 bases, with 13 bases between them. This CDR3 reads CASSLEARKTYGYTF. CDR3 bases: TGCGCCAGCAGCTTGGAGGCCCGGAAGACCTATGGCTACACCTTC.

This clonotype was seen at least ten times. The chain joins TRBV5-1 to TRBJ2-7, with D perhaps matching TRBD1 (5 bases). Germline V gene data show CDR1 as SGHRS and CDR2 as YFSETQ. CDR3 length equals 13 residues. The germline V and J ends were trimmed by 1 base and 2 bases, with 7 bases remaining between them. CDR3 sequence reads: CASSLQGTYEQYF. Written as DNA, the CDR3 is TGCGCCAGCAGCTTGCAGGGAACCTACGAGCAGTACTTC.

This clonotype occurred many times. The chain couples TRBV7-3 to TRBJ2-2; 8 nucleotides align to TRBD1. V lost 0 bases, J lost 4 bases, and 4 bases stayed unmatched. CDR1 and CDR2 from the germline V gene are SGHTA and FQGTGA. The CDR3 has 16 amino acids. The CDR3 DNA follows: TGTGCCAGCAGCTTAACGGGCAGGGGGCTCACCGGGGAGCTGTTTTTT. It translates to CASSLTGRGLTGELFF.

This clonotype came up many times. The chain has TRBV20-1 and TRBJ1-2; perhaps TRBD1 as D (6 bases). The CDR3 runs to 13 residues. Trimming pared 6 bases from V and 3 bases from J, leaving 14 bases between. From germline, CDR1 is DFQATT and CDR2 SNEGSKA (reference sequence). CDR3 loop: CSAHQGTYYGYTF. The CDR3 nucleotides read TGCAGTGCACATCAGGGGACTTACTATGGCTACACCTTC.

Ten or more counts support this clonotype. The chain has TRBV10-3 and TRBJ2-2, with TRBD2 identical over 8 bases. Trimming took 3 bases from V and 3 from J; bases not matched to a gene: 9. The length of the CDR3 is 17 residues. The germline V gene encodes CDR1 ENHRY and CDR2 SYGVKD. The CDR3: CAISELNSGADTGELFF. CDR3 DNA: TGTGCCATCAGTGAACTTAATAGCGGGGCCGACACCGGGGAGCTGTTTTTT.

This chain connects TRBV10-2 to TRBJ2-7; D is unclear. CDR1 is WSHSY, CDR2 SAAADI, per germline. CDR3 size: 15 residues. Trimming shortened V by 6 bases and J by 6 bases, and 21 bases separated the two germline ends. The chain's CDR3 is CASSRGSGMVFEQYF. In nucleotides, the CDR3 is TGCGCCAGCAGCCGTGGGTCAGGTATGGTCTTCGAGCAGTACTTC.

Details on this clonotype: One end of the junction fails to match germline, which may point to a read error. The chain has TRBV5-1 and TRBJ2-3; TRBD1 is a possible D gene (6 bases). This CDR3 contains 16 residues. Looked up from germline, CDR1 is SGHRS and CDR2 is YFSETQ. CDR3: CDSSPVAGAATDTQYF. The CDR3 DNA reads as TGCGACAGCAGCCCCGTTGCAGGGGCCGCCACAGATACGCAGTATTTT.

Many counts were recorded for this clonotype. The chain recombines TRBV20-1 with TRBJ1-4, with 9 bases lining up with TRBD1. Looked up from germline, CDR1 is DFQATT and CDR2 is SNEGSKA (reference sequence). The junction had 5 bases not matched to a gene; V was cut back by 5 bases and J by 7 bases. There are 13 residues in the CDR3. In DNA form, the CDR3 reads TGCAGTGCTTTGGACAGGGGAAGTGAAAAACTGTTTTTT. Translated, it gives CSALDRGSEKLFF.

This clonotype occurred many times. DNA for the CDR3: TGCAGCGTTGAAGATCCCAGGAGCAATGAGCAGTTCTTC. Protein product: CSVEDPRSNEQFF. The rearrangement links TRBV29-1 to TRBJ2-1; the D is unclear. Germline assignment: CDR1 SQVTM and CDR2 ANQGSEA. V dropped 0 bases and J dropped 6 bases, with 9 bases sitting between them. CDR3 length: 13 residues.

This sequence joins TRBV20-1 and TRBJ1-4, with D possibly TRBD1 on 5 matching bases. The V end was cut by 3 bases, the J end by 3 bases, with 11 bases between. The germline V gene has CDR1 DFQATT and CDR2 SNEGSKA (reference sequence). This CDR3 has 14 amino acids. The CDR3 region has the DNA TGCAGTGCTAGTCCGGGGCAGGCTAATGAAAAACTGTTTTTT. Its translation: CSASPGQANEKLFF.

This clonotype has a count of ten or more. The chain combines TRBV5-1 with TRBJ2-1; D remains unclear. The germline gives CDR1 SGHRS, CDR2 YFSETQ. Deletions cut 7 bases from V and 9 bases from J, with 20 bases between. The CDR3 is made up of 14 amino acids. The CDR3 DNA reads TGCGCCAGCGGCCAGGCCGGCCCGGCCATTGAGCAGTTCTTC. This sequence encodes CASGQAGPAIEQFF.

Ten or more counts support this clonotype. The rearrangement links TRBV5-1 to TRBJ2-3; the D gene is possibly TRBD1 (6 bases). The CDR3 runs 14 residues. Germline lookup yields CDR1 SGHRS and CDR2 YFSETQ. V lost 3 bases and J 2 bases, leaving 10 bases between the germline ends. The CDR3 DNA sequence: TGCGCCAGCAGCTCGGGACACCTCACAGATACGCAGTATTTT. Protein product: CASSSGHLTDTQYF.